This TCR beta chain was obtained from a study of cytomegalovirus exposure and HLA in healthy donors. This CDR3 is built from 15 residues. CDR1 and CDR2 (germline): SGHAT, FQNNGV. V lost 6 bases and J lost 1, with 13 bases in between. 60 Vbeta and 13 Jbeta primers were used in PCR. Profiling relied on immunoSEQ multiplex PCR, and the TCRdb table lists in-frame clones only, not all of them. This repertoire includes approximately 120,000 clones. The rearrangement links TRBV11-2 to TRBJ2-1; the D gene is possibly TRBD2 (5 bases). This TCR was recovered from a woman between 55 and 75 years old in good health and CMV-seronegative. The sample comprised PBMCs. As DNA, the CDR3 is TGTGCCAGCAGTCTGAGACTACTTTCCTACAATGAGCAGTTCTTC. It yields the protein CASSLRLLSYNEQFF.